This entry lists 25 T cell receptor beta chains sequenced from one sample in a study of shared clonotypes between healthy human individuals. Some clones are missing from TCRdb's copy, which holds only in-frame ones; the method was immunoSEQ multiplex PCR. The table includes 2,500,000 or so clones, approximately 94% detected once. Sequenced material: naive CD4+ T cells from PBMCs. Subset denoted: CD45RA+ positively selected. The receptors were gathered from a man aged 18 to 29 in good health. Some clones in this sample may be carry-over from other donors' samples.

The CDR3 sequence is CATKTGTQAGNTIYF. DNA for the CDR3: TGTGCCACTAAGACAGGGACACAAGCTGGAAACACCATATATTTT. The chain uses TRBV10-3 and TRBJ1-3; 7 bases align to TRBD1. The CDR3 consists of 15 residues. Germline V gives CDR1 ENHRY, CDR2 SYGVKD. With V trimmed by 10 bases and J by 2 bases, 11 bases remained unmatched.

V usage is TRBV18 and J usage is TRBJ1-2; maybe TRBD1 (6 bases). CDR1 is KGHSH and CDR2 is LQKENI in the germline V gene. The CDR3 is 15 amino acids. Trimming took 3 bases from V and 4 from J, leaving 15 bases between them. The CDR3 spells CASSPGSGQVYGYTF. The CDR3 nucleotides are TGTGCCAGCTCACCTGGGTCGGGACAAGTCTATGGCTACACCTTC.

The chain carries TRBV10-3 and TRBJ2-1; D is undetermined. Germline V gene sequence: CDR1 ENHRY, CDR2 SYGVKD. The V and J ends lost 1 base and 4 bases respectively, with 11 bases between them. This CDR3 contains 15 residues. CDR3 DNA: TGTGCCATCAGTGAGTTGGGCGGTGAATACAATGAGCAGTTCTTC. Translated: CAISELGGEYNEQFF.

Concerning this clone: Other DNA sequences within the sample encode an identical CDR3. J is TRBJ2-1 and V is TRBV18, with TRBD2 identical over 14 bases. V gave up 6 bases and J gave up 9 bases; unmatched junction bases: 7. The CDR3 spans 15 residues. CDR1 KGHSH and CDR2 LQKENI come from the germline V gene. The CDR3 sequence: CASSPGLAGVGEQFF. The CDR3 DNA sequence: TGTGCCAGCTCTCCGGGACTAGCGGGAGTTGGTGAGCAGTTCTTC.

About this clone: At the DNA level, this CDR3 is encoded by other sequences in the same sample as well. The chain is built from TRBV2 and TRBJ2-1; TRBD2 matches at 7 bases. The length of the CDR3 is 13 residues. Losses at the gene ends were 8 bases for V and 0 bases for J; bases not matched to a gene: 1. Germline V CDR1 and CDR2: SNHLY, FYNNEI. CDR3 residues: CASGGSSYNEQFF. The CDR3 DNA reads TGTGCCAGCGGCGGGAGCTCCTACAATGAGCAGTTCTTC. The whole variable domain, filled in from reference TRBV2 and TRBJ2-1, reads EPEVTQTPSHQVTQMGQEVILRCVPISNHLYFYWYRQILGQKVEFLVSFYNNEISEKSEIFDDQFSVERPDGSNFTLKIRSTKLEDSAMYFCASGGSSYNEQFFGPGTRLTVL.

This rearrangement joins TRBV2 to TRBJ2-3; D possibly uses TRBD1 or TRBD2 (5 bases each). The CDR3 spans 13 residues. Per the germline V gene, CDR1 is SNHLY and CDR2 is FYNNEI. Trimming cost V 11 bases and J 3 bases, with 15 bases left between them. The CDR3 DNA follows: TGTGCCGGAGCCGGGACGGTGACAGATACGCAGTATTTT. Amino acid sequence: CAGAGTVTDTQYF.

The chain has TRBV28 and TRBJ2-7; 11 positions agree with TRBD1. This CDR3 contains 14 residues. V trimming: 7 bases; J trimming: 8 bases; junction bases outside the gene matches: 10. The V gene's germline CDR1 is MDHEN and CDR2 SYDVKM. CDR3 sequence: CASIGTGGKWKQYF. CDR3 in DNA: TGTGCCAGCATCGGGACAGGGGGGAAATGGAAGCAGTACTTC.

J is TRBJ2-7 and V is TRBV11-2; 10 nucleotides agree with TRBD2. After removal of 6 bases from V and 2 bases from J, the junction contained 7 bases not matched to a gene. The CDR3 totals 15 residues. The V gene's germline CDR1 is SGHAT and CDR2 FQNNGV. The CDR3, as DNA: TGTGCCAGCAGTCCCGGACTAGCGGAAGCCTACGAGCAGTACTTC. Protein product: CASSPGLAEAYEQYF. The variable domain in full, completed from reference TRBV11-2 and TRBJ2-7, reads EAGVAQSPRYKIIEKRQSVAFWCNPISGHATLYWYQQILGQGPKLLIQFQNNGVVDDSQLPKDRFSAERLKGVDSTLKIQPAKLEDSAVYLCASSPGLAEAYEQYFGPGTRLTVT.

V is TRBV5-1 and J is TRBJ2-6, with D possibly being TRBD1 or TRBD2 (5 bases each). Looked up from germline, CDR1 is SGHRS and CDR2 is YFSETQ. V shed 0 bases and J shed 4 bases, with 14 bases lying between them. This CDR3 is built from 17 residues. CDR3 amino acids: CASSLAQRGPGANVLTF. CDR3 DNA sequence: TGCGCCAGCAGCTTGGCCCAGAGGGGTCCCGGGGCCAACGTCCTGACTTTC.

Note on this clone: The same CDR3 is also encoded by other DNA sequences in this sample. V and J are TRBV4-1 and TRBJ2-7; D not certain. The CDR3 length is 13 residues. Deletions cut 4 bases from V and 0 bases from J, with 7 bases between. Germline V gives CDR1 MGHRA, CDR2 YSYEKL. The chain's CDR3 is CASSPKASYEQYF. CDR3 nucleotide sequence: TGCGCCAGCAGCCCCAAAGCCTCCTACGAGCAGTACTTC.

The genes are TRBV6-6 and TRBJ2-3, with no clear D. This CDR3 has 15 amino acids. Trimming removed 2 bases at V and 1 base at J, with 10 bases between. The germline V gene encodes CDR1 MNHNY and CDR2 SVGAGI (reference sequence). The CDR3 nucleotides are TGTGCCAGCAGTTACCAGGATGCACGCACAGATACGCAGTATTTT. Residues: CASSYQDARTDTQYF.

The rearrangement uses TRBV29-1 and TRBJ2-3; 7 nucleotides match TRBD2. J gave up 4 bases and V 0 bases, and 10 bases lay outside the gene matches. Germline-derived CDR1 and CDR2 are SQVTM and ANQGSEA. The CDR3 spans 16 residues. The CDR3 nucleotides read TGCAGCGTTGAAGACGGAGCGGCGGGAGACGCAGATACGCAGTATTTT. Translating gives CSVEDGAAGDADTQYF.

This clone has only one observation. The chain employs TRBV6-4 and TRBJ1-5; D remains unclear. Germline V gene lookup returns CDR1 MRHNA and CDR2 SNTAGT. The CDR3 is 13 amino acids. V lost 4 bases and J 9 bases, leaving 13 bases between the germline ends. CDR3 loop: CASSGTPFGPQHF. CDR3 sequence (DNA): TGTGCCAGCAGTGGAACACCGTTCGGGCCCCAGCATTTT.

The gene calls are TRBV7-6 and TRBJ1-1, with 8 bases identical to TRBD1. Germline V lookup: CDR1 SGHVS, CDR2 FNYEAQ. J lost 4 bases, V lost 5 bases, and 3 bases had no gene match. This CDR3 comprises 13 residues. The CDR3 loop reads CASSKQGGTEAFF. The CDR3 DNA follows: TGTGCCAGCAGCAAACAGGGGGGCACTGAAGCTTTCTTT.

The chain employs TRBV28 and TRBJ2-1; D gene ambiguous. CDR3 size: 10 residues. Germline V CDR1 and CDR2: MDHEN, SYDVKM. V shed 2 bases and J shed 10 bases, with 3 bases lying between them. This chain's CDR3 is CASSLREQFF. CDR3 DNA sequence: TGTGCCAGCAGTTTACGAGAGCAGTTCTTC. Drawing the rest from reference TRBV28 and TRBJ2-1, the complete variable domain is DVKVTQSSRYLVKRTGEKVFLECVQDMDHENMFWYRQDPGLGLRLIYFSYDVKMKEKGDIPEGYSVSREKKERFSLILESASTNQTSMYLCASSLREQFFGPGTRLTVL.

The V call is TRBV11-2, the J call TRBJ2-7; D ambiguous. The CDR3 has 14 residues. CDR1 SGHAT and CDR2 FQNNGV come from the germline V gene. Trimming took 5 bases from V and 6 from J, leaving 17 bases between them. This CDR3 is CASSPRRVAREQYF. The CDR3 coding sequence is TGTGCCAGCAGCCCTCGACGGGTTGCTCGCGAGCAGTACTTC.

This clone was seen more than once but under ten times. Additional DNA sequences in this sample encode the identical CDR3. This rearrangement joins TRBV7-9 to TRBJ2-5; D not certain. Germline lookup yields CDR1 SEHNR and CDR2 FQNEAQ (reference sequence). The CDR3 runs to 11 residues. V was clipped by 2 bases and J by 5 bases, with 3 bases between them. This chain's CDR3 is CASSLLETQYF. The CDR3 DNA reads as TGTGCCAGCAGCTTATTGGAGACCCAGTACTTC.

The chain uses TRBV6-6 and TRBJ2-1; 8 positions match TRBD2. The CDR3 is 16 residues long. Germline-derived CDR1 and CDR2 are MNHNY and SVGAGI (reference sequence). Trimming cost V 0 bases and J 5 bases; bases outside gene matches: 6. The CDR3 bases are TGTGCCAGCAGTTACTCGTTTAGCGGGACTAACAATGAGCAGTTCTTC. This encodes CASSYSFSGTNNEQFF.

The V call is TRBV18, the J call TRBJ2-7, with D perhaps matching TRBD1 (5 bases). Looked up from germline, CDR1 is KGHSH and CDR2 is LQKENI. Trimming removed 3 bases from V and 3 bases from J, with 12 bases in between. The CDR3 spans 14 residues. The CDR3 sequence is CASSPVDSIYEQYF. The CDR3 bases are TGTGCCAGCTCACCGGTTGACAGTATCTACGAGCAGTACTTC.

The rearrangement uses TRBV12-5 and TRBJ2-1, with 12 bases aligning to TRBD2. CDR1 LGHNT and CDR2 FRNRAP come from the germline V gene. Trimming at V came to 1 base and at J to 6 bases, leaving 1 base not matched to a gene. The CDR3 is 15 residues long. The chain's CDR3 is CASGLGGLAGNEQFF. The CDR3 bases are TGTGCTAGTGGTTTGGGGGGACTAGCGGGCAATGAGCAGTTCTTC.

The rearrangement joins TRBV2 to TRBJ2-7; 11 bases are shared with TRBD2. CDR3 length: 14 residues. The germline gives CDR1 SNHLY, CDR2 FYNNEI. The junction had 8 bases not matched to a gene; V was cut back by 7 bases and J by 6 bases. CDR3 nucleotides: TGTGCCAGCACTCAGACTAGCGGGACGGGCGAGCAGTACTTC. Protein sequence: CASTQTSGTGEQYF.

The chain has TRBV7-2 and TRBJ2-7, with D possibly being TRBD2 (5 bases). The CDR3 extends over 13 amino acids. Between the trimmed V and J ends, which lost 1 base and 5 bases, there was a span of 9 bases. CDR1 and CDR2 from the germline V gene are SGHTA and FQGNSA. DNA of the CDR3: TGTGCCAGCAGCTTAGTATCCGGGAACGAGCAGTACTTC. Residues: CASSLVSGNEQYF.

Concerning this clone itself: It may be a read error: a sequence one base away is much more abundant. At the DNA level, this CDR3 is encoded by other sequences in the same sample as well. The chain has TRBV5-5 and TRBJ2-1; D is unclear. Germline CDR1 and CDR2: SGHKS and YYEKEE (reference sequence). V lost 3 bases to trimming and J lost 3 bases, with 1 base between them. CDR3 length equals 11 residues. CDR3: CASSYYNEQFF. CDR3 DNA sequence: TGTGCCAGCAGCTACTACAATGAGCAGTTCTTC.

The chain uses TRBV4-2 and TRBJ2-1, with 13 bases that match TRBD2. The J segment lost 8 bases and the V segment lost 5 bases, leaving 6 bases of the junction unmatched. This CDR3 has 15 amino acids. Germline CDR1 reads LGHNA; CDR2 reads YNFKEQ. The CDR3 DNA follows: TGTGCCAGCAGCTCCCGGACTAGCGGGAGCCATGAGCAGTTCTTC. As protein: CASSSRTSGSHEQFF.

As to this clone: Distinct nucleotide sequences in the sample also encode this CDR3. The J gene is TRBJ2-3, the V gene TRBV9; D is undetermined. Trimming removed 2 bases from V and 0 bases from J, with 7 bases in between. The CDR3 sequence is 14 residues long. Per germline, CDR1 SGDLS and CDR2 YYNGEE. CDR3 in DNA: TGTGCCAGCAGCGTGGGCACTAGCACAGATACGCAGTATTTT. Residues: CASSVGTSTDTQYF.